This T cell receptor beta chain is from a study of early T cells in non-severe SARS-CoV-2 infection. About the research overall: Chains were not paired, and sequencing was done on bulk RNA from unsorted whole blood.

CDR3 length equals 14 residues. Per germline, CDR1 SGHTA and CDR2 FQGTGA. The V segment lost 8 bases and the J segment 2 bases; nucleotides outside the gene matches: 5. One entry per CDR3 protein, called by TCRdb with MiXCR from the 5' RACE reads. Seen here are 40,000 to 55,000 distinct CDR3 sequences, approximately 9.4% observed once, and the top ten hold about 8.3%. The V and J genes are TRBV7-3 and TRBJ2-1; 8 bases line up with TRBD2. The sequencing sample was made of whole blood. This TCR came from an adult who was a healthcare worker with PCR-confirmed SARS-CoV-2 infection or an uninfected control (not recorded which). CDR3 amino acids: CASSLAGAYNEQFF. The CDR3 region has the DNA TGTGCCAGCTCGCTAGCGGGTGCCTACAATGAGCAGTTCTTC.